This TCR beta chain was captured by sequencing in a study of Graves' ophthalmopathy and Graves' hyperthyroidism (dated by TCRdb to between 2018 and 2020). About the study as a whole: Peripheral blood samples were taken at the time of initial diagnosis, before any treatment was given. The study used TCR beta repertoire signatures to distinguish Graves' ophthalmopathy from Graves' hyperthyroidism and to predict progression to ophthalmopathy. In total, some 140 blood samples were TCR-sequenced: roughly 45 ophthalmopathy, roughly 77 hyperthyroidism and approximately 17 hyperthyroidism-to-ophthalmopathy patients. The approximately 98 discovery patients were randomly divided into training and test sets at a 7:3 ratio. In a handful of hyperthyroidism patients, the T-cell repertoire of thyroid tissue was compared with the T-cell repertoire of blood. The independent validation cohort included about 19 hyperthyroidism patients plus 17 patients who later progressed from hyperthyroidism to ophthalmopathy. Following sample collection, hyperthyroidism patients were given methimazole at a starting dose of 30 mg daily, and ophthalmopathy patients were given high-dose intravenous methylprednisolone. A discovery set of 90 to 100 patients (around 44 ophthalmopathy, fewer than 60 stable hyperthyroidism) was enrolled to explore V-J signatures distinguishing ophthalmopathy from hyperthyroidism. Study-wide findings and limitations: Sample size was not statistically predetermined, and group allocation was not concealed from the investigators. In validation, the model predicted ophthalmopathy progression with over 60% sensitivity and approximately 72% specificity; roughly 11 predicted patients were CT-confirmed with GO in a median of approximately 6.5 months. Most expanded thyroid clonotypes with a frequency above 0.001 also appeared in blood, which suggests that blood repertoires may reflect the immune response in the thyroid. In cross-validation, the 13-signature model distinguished ophthalmopathy from stable hyperthyroidism with approximately 85% sensitivity and about 84% specificity, and in the test set the corresponding values were approximately 80% and 75%.

Ophthalmopathy patients were characterized by moderately to severely active disease, a Clinical Activity Score of at least 3, a NOSPECS grade of at least 4, and a disease duration under 3 months. Patients with other autoimmune diseases, uncontrolled infections, pregnancy or lactation were excluded from the study. Clinical symptoms, serum thyroxine, TRAb, thyroid ultrasound and orbital computed tomography were used for diagnosis. PBMCs were isolated from approximately 10 ml of fresh peripheral blood by Ficoll-Paque density gradient centrifugation. Total RNA was extracted with Trizol reagent and quality-checked on an Agilent 2100 Bioanalyzer. Trimmed from V: 4 bases; trimmed from J: 10 bases; junction bases lacking a gene match: 4. Measured from the cysteine to the phenylalanine, the CDR3 is 11 residues long. This entry keeps only the CDR3 DNA: 33 bases, framed from base 1. The germline V gene gives CDR1 as MNHEY and CDR2 as SVGAGI.

As concerns this clonotype: Its antigen has not been determined. No clone much larger than this one lies a single base away; base qualities are absent.

For repertoire sequencing, the TCR beta CDR3 regions were amplified from RNA transcripts. HTBI primers and the Qiagen OneStep RT-PCR kit were used in a first-round RT-PCR, which was followed by a second-round multiplex PCR, size selection and purification. Libraries were sequenced on an Illumina HiSeq2000 using paired-end 100 bp reads. Processing in the source paper ran as follows. SOAPnuke was used to process the reads, removing any read that contained adapters or uncalled bases, had a mean Phred below 15, or lacked an exact match to the constant primer or identifier. COPE v1.2.5 was used to merge the high-quality paired reads. Each unique nucleotide sequence was defined as a clonotype, and clonotypes were aligned to IMGT TRB V, D and J references with MiTCR v1.1. Analysis was restricted to V-J combinations with a frequency above 0.0001, which covered roughly 99% of repertoires. For each V-J combination, a TCR clonal expansion and chaos score was defined as F50 clonal expansion divided by the chaos observed in the TCRdist matrix. Welch's t-statistics and random forest were used to reduce features to about a dozen V-J combinations, which were fed into a naive Bayes classifier. The Morisita-Horn index was used to measure how similar the thyroid and blood repertoires were. TCRdb passed the public sequencing reads through fastp at Q25 and MiXCR, retaining productive beta sequences. Duplicate CDR3 protein sequences are folded into a single record with the most common DNA and genes. TCRdb assigned the V and J calls; the authors' analysis was not used. This sample holds about 220,000 distinct CDR3 sequences; 20% to 25% were observed only once. Approximately 40% of the sample comes from the top ten.

Specimen: peripheral blood. The chain is made from TRBV6-5 and TRBJ2-7, and 7 bases in between align with TRBD1. The origin of this receptor is a woman aged 45-65 years with Graves' ophthalmopathy. Donor details come from another sample of the same person, matched by shared clones. The DNA sequence is TGTGCCAGCAGTTTTGGACAGGACCAGTACTTC. Its amino acids are CASSFGQDQYF.